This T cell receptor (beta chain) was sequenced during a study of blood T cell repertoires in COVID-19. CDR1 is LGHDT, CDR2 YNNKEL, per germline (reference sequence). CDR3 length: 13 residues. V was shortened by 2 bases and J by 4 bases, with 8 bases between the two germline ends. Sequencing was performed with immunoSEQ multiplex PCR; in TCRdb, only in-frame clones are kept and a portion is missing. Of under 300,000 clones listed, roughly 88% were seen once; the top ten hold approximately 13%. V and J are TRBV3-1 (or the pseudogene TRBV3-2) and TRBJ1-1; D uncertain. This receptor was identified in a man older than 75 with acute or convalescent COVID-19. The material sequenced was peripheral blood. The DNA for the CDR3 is TGTGCCAGCAGCCAATCCGGGATCACTGAAGCTTTCTTT. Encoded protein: CASSQSGITEAFF.